The T cell receptor (beta chain) described here comes from a study of cytomegalovirus exposure and HLA in healthy donors. At the level of the study: An earlier analysis found 117 million unique TCR beta sequences from around 180 million T cells.

The CDR3 covers 15 residues. Germline V gives CDR1 SGHDT, CDR2 YYEEEE. The ends lost 3 bases at V and 0 bases at J; junction bases unmatched: 2. PCR used 60 Vbeta primers and 13 Jbeta primers. The table came from immunoSEQ multiplex PCR; TCRdb's copy has only in-frame clones and leaves some out. The sample contains under 150,000 clones, roughly four fifths of which appear only once. Sequencing was done on a sample of PBMCs. The receptor comes from a woman between 45 and 60 years old in good health and CMV-seronegative. This rearrangement joins TRBV5-6 to TRBJ2-2; the match to TRBD2 covers 7 bases. CDR3 nucleotide sequence: TGTGCCAGCAGCTGGGGACTACCGAACACCGGGGAGCTGTTTTTT. This sequence encodes CASSWGLPNTGELFF.